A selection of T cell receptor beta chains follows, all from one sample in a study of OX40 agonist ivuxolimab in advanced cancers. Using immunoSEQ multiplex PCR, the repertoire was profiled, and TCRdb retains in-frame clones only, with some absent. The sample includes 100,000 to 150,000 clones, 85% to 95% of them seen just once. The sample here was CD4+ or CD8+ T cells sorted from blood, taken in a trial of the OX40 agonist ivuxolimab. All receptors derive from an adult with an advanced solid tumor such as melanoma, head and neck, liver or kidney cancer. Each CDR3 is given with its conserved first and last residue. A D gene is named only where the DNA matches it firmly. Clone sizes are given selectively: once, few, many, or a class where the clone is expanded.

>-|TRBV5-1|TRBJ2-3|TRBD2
CASSNGTSGRTDTQYF
TGCGCCAGCAGCAACGGGACTAGCGGGAGGACAGATACGCAGTATTTT
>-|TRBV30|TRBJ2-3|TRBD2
CARNPRTSGGSTDTQYF
TGTGCCCGTAACCCACGGACTAGCGGGGGTAGCACAGATACGCAGTATTTT
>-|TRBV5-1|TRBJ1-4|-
CASRAGTDEKLFF
TGCGCCAGCAGGGCCGGGACTGATGAAAAACTGTTTTTT
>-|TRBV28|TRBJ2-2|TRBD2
CASTPRRGINTGELFF
TGTGCCAGCACCCCTCGGCGGGGGATTAACACCGGGGAGCTGTTTTTT
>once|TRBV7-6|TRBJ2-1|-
CASSLVQGTYNEQFF
TGTGCCAGCAGCTTAGTCCAGGGCACCTACAATGAGCAGTTCTTC
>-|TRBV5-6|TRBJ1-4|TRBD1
CRPAGGTGGIGTNEKLFF
TGTAGACCAGCAGGCGGGACAGGGGGAATTGGGACTAATGAAAAACTGTTTTTT
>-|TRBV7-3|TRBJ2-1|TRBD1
CASSLGDRGGDEQFF
TGTGCCAGCAGCTTGGGGGACAGGGGAGGGGATGAGCAGTTCTTC
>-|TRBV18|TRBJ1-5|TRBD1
CASSPGSGQGILQPQHF
TGTGCCAGCTCACCAGGGTCGGGACAGGGTATTCTTCAGCCCCAGCATTTT
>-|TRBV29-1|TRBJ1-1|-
CSGANTEAFF
TGCAGCGGCGCGAACACTGAAGCTTTCTTT
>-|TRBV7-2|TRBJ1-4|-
CASRGGLNEKLFF
TGTGCCAGCAGGGGGGGATTGAATGAAAAACTGTTTTTT
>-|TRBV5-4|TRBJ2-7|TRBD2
CASSSGLVDEQYF
TGTGCCAGCAGCTCGGGACTAGTGGACGAGCAGTACTTC
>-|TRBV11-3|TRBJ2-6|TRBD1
CASSQRGPGANVLTF
TGTGCCAGCAGCCAAAGGGGGCCTGGGGCCAACGTCCTGACTTTC
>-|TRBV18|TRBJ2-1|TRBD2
CASSLGTSANEQFF
TGTGCCAGCTCACTCGGGACTAGCGCCAATGAGCAGTTCTTC
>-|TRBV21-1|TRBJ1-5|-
CASSAGQGANQPQHF
TGTGCCAGCAGCGCGGGACAGGGAGCAAATCAGCCCCAGCATTTT
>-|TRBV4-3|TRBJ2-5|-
CASSQDRGAGETQYF
TGCGCCAGCAGCCAAGATCGCGGAGCGGGAGAGACCCAGTACTTC
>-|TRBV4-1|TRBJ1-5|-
CASSQDPQAYNQPQHF
TGCGCCAGCAGCCAAGATCCCCAGGCCTACAATCAGCCCCAGCATTTT
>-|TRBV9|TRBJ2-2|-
CASSVGVHTGELFF
TGTGCCAGCAGCGTAGGAGTTCACACCGGGGAGCTGTTTTTT
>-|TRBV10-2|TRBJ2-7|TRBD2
CASRRGLAGAGGGEQYF
TGCGCCAGCCGGCGGGGACTAGCGGGAGCAGGAGGTGGGGAGCAGTACTTC
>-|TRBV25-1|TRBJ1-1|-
CASSVGQKNTEAFF
TGTGCCAGCAGTGTGGGGCAGAAGAACACTGAAGCTTTCTTT
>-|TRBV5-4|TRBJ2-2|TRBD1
CASSLYRGNTGELFF
TGTGCCAGCAGCTTGTACAGGGGGAACACCGGGGAGCTGTTTTTT
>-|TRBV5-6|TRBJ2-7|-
CASSSAGRSSYEQYF
TGTGCCAGCAGTTCGGCAGGGCGGTCCTCCTACGAGCAGTACTTC
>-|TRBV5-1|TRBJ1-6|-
CASSPGQRGTNSPLHF
TGCGCCAGCAGCCCCGGACAGCGGGGGACTAATTCACCCCTCCACTTT
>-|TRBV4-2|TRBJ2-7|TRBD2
CASSQASGTSVYEQYF
TGTGCCAGCAGCCAGGCATCCGGGACTAGCGTCTACGAGCAGTACTTC
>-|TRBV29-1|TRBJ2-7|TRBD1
CSVEGTGIGRGSYEQYF
TGCAGCGTTGAGGGGACAGGGATTGGGAGGGGCTCCTACGAGCAGTACTTC
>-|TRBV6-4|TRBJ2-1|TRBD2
CASSSGLAAHNEQFF
TGTGCCAGCAGCTCCGGACTAGCGGCCCACAATGAGCAGTTCTTC
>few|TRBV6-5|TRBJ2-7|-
CASSYRSGSSYEQYF
TGTGCCAGCAGTTACAGGTCAGGGTCCAGCTACGAGCAGTACTTC
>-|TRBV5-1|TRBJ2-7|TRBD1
CASRTGTGVHEQYF
TGCGCCAGCAGAACCGGGACAGGGGTCCACGAGCAGTACTTC
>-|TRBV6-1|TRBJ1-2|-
CASSPEGGGGYTF
TGTGCCAGCAGTCCCGAAGGGGGTGGTGGCTACACCTTC
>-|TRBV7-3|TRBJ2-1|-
CASSLLASANEQFF
TGTGCCAGCAGCTTACTGGCTAGCGCTAATGAGCAGTTCTTC
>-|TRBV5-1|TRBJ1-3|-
CASSLDQSSGNTIYF
TGCGCCAGCAGCTTGGACCAGAGCTCTGGAAACACCATATATTTT
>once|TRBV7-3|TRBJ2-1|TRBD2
CASTLGTSGRNEQFF
TGTGCCAGCACCCTAGGGACTAGCGGGAGAAATGAGCAGTTCTTC
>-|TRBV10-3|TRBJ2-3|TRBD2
CAISELSGSSTDTQYF
TGTGCCATCAGTGAGCTTAGCGGGAGTAGCACAGATACGCAGTATTTT
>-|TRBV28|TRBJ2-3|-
CASSLKADTQYF
TGTGCCAGCAGTTTAAAGGCAGATACGCAGTATTTT
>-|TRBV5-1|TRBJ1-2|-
CASSPGTTNYGYTF
TGCGCCAGCAGCCCCGGGACAACTAACTATGGCTACACCTTC
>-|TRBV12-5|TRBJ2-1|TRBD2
CASGSGTGRNNEQFF
TGTGCTAGTGGTTCAGGAACCGGGAGGAACAATGAGCAGTTCTTC
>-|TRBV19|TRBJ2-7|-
CASSTRGLTLDRLYEQYF
TGTGCCAGTAGTACGAGGGGACTGACCCTCGACCGCCTTTACGAGCAGTACTTC
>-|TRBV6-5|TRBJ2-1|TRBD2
CASRGLAGGFNEQFF
TGTGCCAGCAGGGGACTAGCGGGGGGATTCAATGAGCAGTTCTTC
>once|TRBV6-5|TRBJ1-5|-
CASRADIYQPQHF
TGTGCCAGCAGAGCGGACATCTATCAGCCCCAGCATTTT
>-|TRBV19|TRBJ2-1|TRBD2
CASSIAPGLAGGSYNEQFF
TGTGCCAGTAGTATAGCCCCGGGACTAGCGGGAGGTTCCTACAATGAGCAGTTCTTC
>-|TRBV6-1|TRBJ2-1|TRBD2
CASRAGSNEQFF
TGTGCCAGCAGAGCGGGAAGCAATGAGCAGTTCTTC
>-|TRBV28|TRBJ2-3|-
CASTIDTDTQYF
TGTGCCAGCACGATCGACACAGATACGCAGTATTTT
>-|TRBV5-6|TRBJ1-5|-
CASSLDSSNQPQHF
TGTGCCAGCAGCCTAGACAGTAGCAATCAGCCCCAGCATTTT
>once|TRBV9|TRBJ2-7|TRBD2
CASSVVAGEPYEQYF
TGTGCCAGCAGCGTAGTGGCGGGAGAACCCTACGAGCAGTACTTC
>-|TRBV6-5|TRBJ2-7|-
CASSYPQGVAYEQYF
TGTGCCAGCAGTTACCCCCAAGGGGTCGCCTACGAGCAGTACTTC
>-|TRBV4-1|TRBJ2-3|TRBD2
CASSFPSGRAKRDTQYF
TGCGCCAGCAGCTTTCCTAGCGGGAGGGCCAAGAGAGATACGCAGTATTTT
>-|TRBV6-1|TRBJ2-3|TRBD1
CASKQGSSSTDTQYF
TGTGCCAGCAAACAGGGGTCATCTAGCACAGATACGCAGTATTTT
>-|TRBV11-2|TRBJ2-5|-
CASSLRTGGEQYF
TGTGCCAGCAGCTTAAGGACCGGGGGAGAGCAGTACTTC
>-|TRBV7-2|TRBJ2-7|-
CASSLHSTYEQYF
TGTGCCAGCAGCTTACACAGCACCTACGAGCAGTACTTC
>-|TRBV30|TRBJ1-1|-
CAWSLPNTEAFF
TGTGCCTGGAGTCTCCCGAACACTGAAGCTTTCTTT
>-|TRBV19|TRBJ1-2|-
CASSLKDRRTNYGYTF
TGTGCCAGTAGTTTGAAGGACCGCAGGACTAACTATGGCTACACCTTC
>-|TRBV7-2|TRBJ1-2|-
CASSLGFVGGNYGYTF
TGTGCCAGCAGCTTAGGTTTCGTCGGCGGGAACTATGGCTACACCTTC
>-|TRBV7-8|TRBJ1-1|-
CASSLSAEAFF
TGTGCCAGCAGCTTGAGCGCTGAAGCTTTCTTT
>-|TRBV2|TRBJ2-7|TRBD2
CAGFRGAGTYEQYF
TGTGCCGGGTTTAGAGGAGCGGGGACCTACGAGCAGTACTTC
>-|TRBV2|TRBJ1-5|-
CASSEGERLNQPQHF
TGTGCCAGCAGTGAAGGGGAACGGCTTAATCAGCCCCAGCATTTT